The rows below give T cell receptor beta chains drawn from one sample of a study of T cell repertoires in cytomegalovirus infection. TCRdb processed the reads anew with MiXCR; each CDR3 protein has one entry. The sample lists around 130,000 distinct CDR3 sequences, about 24% occurring once. Which antigens these TCRs recognize remains unknown. Material: PBMCs, sequenced either directly or after in vitro stimulation (not recorded which). The receptors here all came from a human donor in good health (CMV status not recorded). Some clones in this sample may be carry-over from other donors' samples. Both conserved end residues are part of each CDR3. D genes are given only for firm matches. A clone size is listed for some rows: how often the clone was seen (once, few, many), or a class if it is expanded.

size: many
D: NA
J: TRBJ1-1
V: TRBV7-2
CDR3: CASSLEAPVEAFF
DNA: TGTGCCAGCAGCTTAGAAGCTCCAGTTGAAGCTTTCTTT

size: NA
D: TRBD2
J: TRBJ2-2
V: TRBV7-2
CDR3: CASSRRMTSGIGTGELFF
DNA: TGTGCCAGCAGCCGCAGAATGACTAGCGGGATAGGCACCGGGGAGCTGTTTTTT

size: NA
D: NA
J: TRBJ1-1
V: TRBV19
CDR3: CASSTNRGSMNTEAFF
DNA: TGTGCCAGTAGTACCAATCGGGGAAGCATGAACACTGAAGCTTTCTTT

size: NA
D: NA
J: TRBJ2-5
V: TRBV20-1
CDR3: CSAFGRSAEETQYF
DNA: TGCAGTGCTTTCGGACGGTCCGCCGAAGAGACCCAGTACTTC

size: NA
D: NA
J: TRBJ2-3
V: TRBV9
CDR3: CASSVLWWDTQYF
DNA: TGTGCCAGCAGCGTATTGTGGTGGGATACGCAGTATTTT

size: many
D: NA
J: TRBJ2-2
V: TRBV6-2/TRBV6-3
CDR3: CASSYRRTGELFF
DNA: TGTGCCAGCAGTTATAGGAGGACCGGGGAGCTGTTTTTT

size: NA
D: NA
J: TRBJ1-1
V: TRBV7-2
CDR3: CASRWTVFSPEAFF
DNA: TGTGCCAGCAGGTGGACAGTTTTTTCTCCTGAAGCTTTCTTT

size: many
D: TRBD1
J: TRBJ1-4
V: TRBV7-9
CDR3: CASSLDRQGSYEKLFF
DNA: TGTGCCAGCAGCTTAGACCGACAGGGGTCCTATGAAAAACTGTTTTTT

size: NA
D: TRBD2
J: TRBJ2-3
V: TRBV6-6
CDR3: CASSPKLAGGWGTDTDTQYF
DNA: TGTGCCAGCAGTCCCAAACTAGCGGGAGGGTGGGGGACAGACACAGATACGCAGTATTTT

size: NA
D: NA
J: TRBJ2-1
V: TRBV19
CDR3: CATLPRASGTGEQFF
DNA: TGTGCCACCCTTCCTCGGGCTAGCGGGACAGGTGAGCAGTTCTTC

size: NA
D: TRBD1
J: TRBJ1-1
V: TRBV27
CDR3: CASMRGRVGVAEAFF
DNA: TGTGCCAGCATGAGGGGGCGGGTGGGGGTCGCGGAAGCTTTCTTT

size: many
D: TRBD1
J: TRBJ1-1
V: TRBV7-2
CDR3: CASSAERTGFVFF
DNA: TGTGCCAGCAGCGCAGAAAGGACAGGGTTTGTTTTCTTT

size: many
D: NA
J: TRBJ2-3
V: TRBV7-2
CDR3: CASSLVADTQYF
DNA: TGTGCCAGCAGCTTAGTAGCGGATACGCAGTATTTT

size: NA
D: NA
J: TRBJ1-6
V: TRBV7-2
CDR3: CASSLSHGSSYNSPLHF
DNA: TGTGCCAGCAGCTTATCCCACGGGAGCTCCTATAATTCACCCCTCCACTTT

size: NA
D: TRBD2
J: TRBJ2-1
V: TRBV11-2
CDR3: CASILRTSGGNEQFF
DNA: TGTGCCAGCATCCTGAGGACTAGCGGGGGGAATGAGCAGTTCTTC

size: NA
D: NA
J: TRBJ2-3
V: TRBV2
CDR3: CASSENESDTQYF
DNA: TGTGCCAGCAGTGAAAACGAATCAGATACGCAGTATTTT

size: few
D: NA
J: TRBJ2-1
V: TRBV29-1
CDR3: CSVPWRARSSDEQFF
DNA: TGCAGCGTCCCGTGGCGGGCCAGGAGTTCCGATGAGCAGTTCTTC

size: many
D: NA
J: TRBJ2-5
V: TRBV7-2
CDR3: CASSLGGMETQYF
DNA: TGTGCCAGCAGCTTAGGAGGGATGGAGACCCAGTACTTC

size: few
D: NA
J: TRBJ1-3
V: TRBV18
CDR3: CASSPLYRAGNTIYF
DNA: TGTGCCAGCTCACCATTGTACCGGGCTGGAAACACCATATATTTT

size: NA
D: TRBD2
J: TRBJ2-7
V: TRBV20-1
CDR3: CSASMTSGLGSSYEQYF
DNA: TGCAGTGCTAGTATGACTAGCGGTCTGGGCAGCTCCTACGAGCAGTACTTC

size: few
D: NA
J: TRBJ1-3
V: TRBV25-1
CDR3: CASSGHSGLGNTIYF
DNA: TGTGCCAGCAGTGGTCATTCGGGACTTGGAAACACCATATATTTT

size: few
D: TRBD1
J: TRBJ1-2
V: TRBV5-1
CDR3: CASSLDSGTVSGYTF
DNA: TGCGCCAGCAGCTTGGACTCGGGGACAGTCTCTGGCTACACCTTC

size: few
D: TRBD2
J: TRBJ2-5
V: TRBV28
CDR3: CASSLTAGRGETQYF
DNA: TGTGCCAGCAGTTTAACCGCCGGGAGGGGAGAGACCCAGTACTTC

size: many
D: TRBD2
J: TRBJ2-3
V: TRBV7-3
CDR3: CASARGGRGTDTQYF
DNA: TGTGCCAGCGCAAGGGGCGGGAGGGGCACAGATACGCAGTATTTT

size: few
D: NA
J: TRBJ2-7
V: TRBV18
CDR3: CASSPNPYEQYF
DNA: TGTGCCAGCTCACCTAATCCCTACGAGCAGTACTTC

size: few
D: NA
J: TRBJ1-2
V: TRBV5-6
CDR3: CASSLGDRPVTSATF
DNA: TGTGCCAGCAGCTTAGGTGACCGGCCCGTAACCTCGGCTACCTTC

size: NA
D: TRBD1
J: TRBJ1-5
V: TRBV19
CDR3: CASSIFPRGLEDQPQHF
DNA: TGTGCCAGTAGTATATTCCCTAGGGGGCTTGAGGATCAGCCCCAGCATTTT

size: NA
D: NA
J: TRBJ2-5
V: TRBV6-5
CDR3: CASSYRAQETQYF
DNA: TGTGCCAGCAGTTACAGGGCCCAAGAGACCCAGTACTTC

size: many
D: NA
J: TRBJ1-6
V: TRBV6-1
CDR3: CASKELLGSPLHF
DNA: TGTGCCAGCAAGGAGTTACTAGGGTCACCCCTCCACTTT

size: NA
D: NA
J: TRBJ1-2
V: TRBV6-6
CDR3: CASSYLTTGSSYGYTF
DNA: TGTGCCAGCAGTTACTTGACGACAGGCTCGTCCTATGGCTACACCTTC

size: many
D: NA
J: TRBJ2-3
V: TRBV7-2
CDR3: CASDESGIRTDTQYF
DNA: TGTGCCAGTGATGAGTCGGGAATTCGCACAGATACGCAGTATTTT

size: many
D: NA
J: TRBJ2-1
V: TRBV7-3
CDR3: CASSPSRGLYNEQFF
DNA: TGTGCCAGCAGCCCCAGCCGCGGGTTGTACAATGAGCAGTTCTTC

size: NA
D: TRBD2
J: TRBJ2-3
V: TRBV27
CDR3: CASSLVGLEPDTQYF
DNA: TGTGCCAGCAGTTTAGTAGGACTAGAACCAGATACGCAGTATTTT

size: many
D: NA
J: TRBJ2-2
V: TRBV7-3
CDR3: CASSVGAGFSGELFF
DNA: TGTGCCAGCAGCGTAGGGGCAGGGTTCTCGGGGGAGCTGTTTTTT

size: few
D: NA
J: TRBJ1-5
V: TRBV6-5
CDR3: CASSYSSNQPQHF
DNA: TGTGCCAGCAGCTACAGTAGCAATCAGCCCCAGCATTTT

size: many
D: NA
J: TRBJ1-4
V: TRBV12-3/TRBV12-4
CDR3: CASSPRGAKLFF
DNA: TGTGCCAGCAGTCCACGGGGGGCAAAACTGTTTTTT

size: few
D: NA
J: TRBJ2-5
V: TRBV7-8
CDR3: CASSLFQGWETQYF
DNA: TGTGCCAGCAGCTTATTCCAGGGTTGGGAGACCCAGTACTTC

size: few
D: NA
J: TRBJ2-1
V: TRBV29-1
CDR3: CSVGGTLGYNEQFF
DNA: TGCAGCGTTGGCGGCACCCTGGGGTACAATGAGCAGTTCTTC

size: NA
D: TRBD1
J: TRBJ1-4
V: TRBV7-8
CDR3: CASSSDRVFEKLFF
DNA: TGTGCCAGCAGCTCGGACAGGGTGTTTGAAAAACTGTTTTTT

size: NA
D: NA
J: TRBJ2-2
V: TRBV4-3
CDR3: CASSQVGRTGELFF
DNA: TGCGCCAGCAGCCAGGTTGGACGCACCGGGGAGCTGTTTTTT

size: NA
D: NA
J: TRBJ1-1
V: TRBV7-9
CDR3: CASSLVTGGTEAFF
DNA: TGTGCCAGCAGCTTAGTGACGGGCGGCACTGAAGCTTTCTTT

size: NA
D: NA
J: TRBJ2-1
V: TRBV7-2
CDR3: CASSLDWGPEQFF
DNA: TGTGCCAGCAGCTTAGATTGGGGACCAGAGCAGTTCTTC

size: NA
D: TRBD2
J: TRBJ2-1
V: TRBV6-1
CDR3: CASSRGRPAGSYNEQFF
DNA: TGTGCCAGCAGTCGCGGCAGACCAGCGGGGTCCTACAATGAGCAGTTCTTC

size: few
D: NA
J: TRBJ2-5
V: TRBV7-2
CDR3: CASSEQGPEGSQYF
DNA: TGTGCCAGCAGCGAACAGGGGCCGGAGGGCTCCCAGTACTTC

size: few
D: TRBD1
J: TRBJ1-5
V: TRBV2
CDR3: CATRDRGSNQPQHF
DNA: TGTGCCACTCGGGACAGGGGAAGCAATCAGCCCCAGCATTTT

size: many
D: NA
J: TRBJ1-2
V: TRBV6-1
CDR3: CASSEGAGLRGYTF
DNA: TGTGCCAGCAGTGAAGGGGCAGGTCTACGGGGCTACACCTTC

size: NA
D: TRBD1
J: TRBJ1-2
V: TRBV28
CDR3: CASSSVTGDGYTF
DNA: TGTGCCAGCAGTTCAGTGACAGGGGATGGCTACACCTTC

size: NA
D: NA
J: TRBJ2-7
V: TRBV6-2/TRBV6-3
CDR3: CASRNSYEQYF
DNA: TGTGCCAGCCGGAATTCCTACGAGCAGTACTTC

size: NA
D: NA
J: TRBJ1-5
V: TRBV29-1
CDR3: CSVEVQNNQPQHF
DNA: TGCAGCGTTGAAGTCCAGAACAATCAGCCCCAGCATTTT

size: many
D: NA
J: TRBJ2-3
V: TRBV6-2/TRBV6-3
CDR3: CASSYSSDTQYF
DNA: TGTGCCAGCAGTTACTCCTCAGATACGCAGTATTTT

size: few
D: TRBD1
J: TRBJ2-2
V: TRBV6-4
CDR3: CASRGQEGTGELFF
DNA: TGTGCCAGCAGGGGACAGGAGGGCACCGGGGAGCTGTTTTTT

size: NA
D: TRBD1
J: TRBJ2-1
V: TRBV30
CDR3: CAWRGQGSAQFF
DNA: TGTGCCTGGAGGGGACAGGGCTCGGCCCAGTTCTTC